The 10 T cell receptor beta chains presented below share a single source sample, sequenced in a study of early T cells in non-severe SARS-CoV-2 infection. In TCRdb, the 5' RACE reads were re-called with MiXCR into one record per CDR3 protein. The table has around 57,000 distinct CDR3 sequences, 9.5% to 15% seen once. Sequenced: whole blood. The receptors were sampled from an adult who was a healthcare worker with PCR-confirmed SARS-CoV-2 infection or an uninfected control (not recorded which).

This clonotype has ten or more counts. In nucleotides, the CDR3 is TGCAGTGCTAGGGACAGGGACGTCCATCAGCCCCAGCATTTT. As protein: CSARDRDVHQPQHF. The chain joins TRBV20-1 to TRBJ1-5; 8 nucleotides align to TRBD1. Germline V gene lookup returns CDR1 DFQATT and CDR2 SNEGSKA (reference sequence). This CDR3 is built from 14 residues. Germline trimming cut 3 bases from V and 5 bases from J; bases unmatched to any gene: 6.

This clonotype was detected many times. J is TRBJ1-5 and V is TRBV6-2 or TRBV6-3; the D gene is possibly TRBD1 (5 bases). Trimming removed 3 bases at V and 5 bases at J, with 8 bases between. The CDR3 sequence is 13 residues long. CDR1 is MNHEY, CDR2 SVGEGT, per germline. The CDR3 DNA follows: TGTGCCAGCAGTTATTGGGGGGATCAGCCCCAGCATTTT. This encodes CASSYWGDQPQHF.

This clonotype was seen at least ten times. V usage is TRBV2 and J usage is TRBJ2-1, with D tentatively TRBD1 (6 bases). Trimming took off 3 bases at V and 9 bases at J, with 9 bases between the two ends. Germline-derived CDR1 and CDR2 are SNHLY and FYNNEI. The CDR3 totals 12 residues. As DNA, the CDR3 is TGTGCCAGCAGTGATGGGGGCGGTGAGCAGTTCTTC. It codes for CASSDGGGEQFF.

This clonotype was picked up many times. Here the CDR3 DNA reads TGCGCCAGCAGCCAAGATTCCGGTGGGGGTGAAAAACTGTTTTTT. This encodes CASSQDSGGGEKLFF. The chain links TRBV4-3 to TRBJ1-4; the D gene is possibly TRBD1 (5 bases). In germline, CDR1 is LGHNA, CDR2 YSLEER. The CDR3 is made up of 15 amino acids. V lost 0 bases to trimming and J lost 7 bases, with 12 bases between them.

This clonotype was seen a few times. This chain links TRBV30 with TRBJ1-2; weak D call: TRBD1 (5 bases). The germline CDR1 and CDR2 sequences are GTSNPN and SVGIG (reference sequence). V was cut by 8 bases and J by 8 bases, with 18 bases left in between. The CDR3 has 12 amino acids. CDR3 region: CARDLRGEGYTF. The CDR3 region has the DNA TGTGCCCGGGACTTGAGGGGAGAGGGCTACACCTTC.

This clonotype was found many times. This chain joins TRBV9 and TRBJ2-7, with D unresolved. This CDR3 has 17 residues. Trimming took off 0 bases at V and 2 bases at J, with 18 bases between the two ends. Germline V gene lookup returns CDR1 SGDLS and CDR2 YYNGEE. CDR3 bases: TGTGCCAGCAGCGTAGCTACTCTGCCGGACGGCCCCTACGAGCAGTACTTC. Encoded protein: CASSVATLPDGPYEQYF.

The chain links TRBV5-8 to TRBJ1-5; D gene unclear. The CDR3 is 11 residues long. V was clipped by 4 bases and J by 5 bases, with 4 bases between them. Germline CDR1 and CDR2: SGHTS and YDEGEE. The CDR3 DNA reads TGTGCCAGCAGCCTATATCAGCCCCAGCATTTT. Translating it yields CASSLYQPQHF.

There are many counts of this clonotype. For the CDR3, the DNA is TGCAGCGTCCGGGGACTCGCCCGCGGGAATGAGCAGTTCTTC. Translated: CSVRGLARGNEQFF. This rearrangement joins TRBV29-1 to TRBJ2-1; D might be TRBD2 (6 bases). Germline loops: CDR1 SQVTM, CDR2 ANQGSEA. Trimming cost V 6 bases and J 7 bases, with 19 bases left between them. This CDR3 is built from 14 residues.

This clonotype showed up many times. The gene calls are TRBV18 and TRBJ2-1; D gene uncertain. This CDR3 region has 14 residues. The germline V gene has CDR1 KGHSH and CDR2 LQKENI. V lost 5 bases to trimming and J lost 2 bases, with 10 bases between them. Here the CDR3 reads CASSRGLAYNEQFF. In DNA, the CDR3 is TGTGCCAGCTCAAGAGGTCTAGCCTACAATGAGCAGTTCTTC.

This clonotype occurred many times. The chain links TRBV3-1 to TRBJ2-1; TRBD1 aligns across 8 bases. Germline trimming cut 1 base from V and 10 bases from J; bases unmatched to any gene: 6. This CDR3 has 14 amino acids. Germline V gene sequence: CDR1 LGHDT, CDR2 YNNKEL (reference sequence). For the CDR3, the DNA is TGTGCCAGCAGCCAAGGACAGGGGAATAGGGAGCAGTTCTTC. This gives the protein CASSQGQGNREQFF.